This TCR beta chain emerged from a study of cytomegalovirus exposure and HLA in healthy donors. On the study more broadly: Unique TCRs from HLA-typed donors, about 78 million of them, were held in an early data release. Study-wide findings and caveats: Links to common viral pathogens appeared, in a later analysis, for several of the most significant clusters. According to an earlier analysis, most TCR beta V segments yielded productive rearrangements about 90% or about 30% of the time.

Primers for the PCR totalled 60 Vbeta and 13 Jbeta. The repertoire was sequenced with immunoSEQ multiplex PCR; TCRdb's copy has only in-frame clones and lacks some. The sample table sets out 70,000 or so clones. A word on this clone: Its target is unknown.

Germline assignment: CDR1 SGHTA and CDR2 FQGTGA. The CDR3 is 13 residues long. Deletions cut 6 bases from V and 1 base from J, with 9 bases between. This sequence joins TRBV7-3 and TRBJ1-1; D is ambiguous. The clonotype originates from a boy aged 5-17 years in good health and CMV-seronegative. Source material: PBMCs. CDR3 in amino acids: CASSAEQNTEAFF. DNA of the CDR3: TGTGCCAGCAGTGCTGAACAGAACACTGAAGCTTTCTTT.